This T cell receptor (beta chain) was recovered during a study of cytomegalovirus exposure and HLA in healthy donors. Broader study findings: The study recorded around 160 TCR beta chains that were cytomegalovirus-associated.

In regard to this clone: The antigen remains unidentified.

The donors (healthy individuals) were bone marrow donors. J was trimmed by 3 bases and V by 0 bases; bases with no gene match: 9. Germline values: CDR1 SGHNT, CDR2 YYREEE (reference sequence). CDR3 length equals 17 residues. The PCR had 60 Vbeta and 13 Jbeta primers. The method was immunoSEQ multiplex PCR; TCRdb's version includes in-frame clones alone and lacks a portion of them. This sample has fewer than 250,000 clones, with approximately 81% found just once. Specimen: PBMCs. The chain combines TRBV5-4 with TRBJ2-7, with TRBD1 matching over 10 bases. The source is a young man in good health and CMV-seronegative. This CDR3 is CASSLGSGQGVIYEQYF. CDR3 bases: TGTGCCAGCAGCTTGGGGTCCGGACAGGGGGTTATCTACGAGCAGTACTTC.